This T cell receptor (beta chain) is from a study of blood T cell repertoires in COVID-19. Whole-study context: Samples of COVID-19 (acute and convalescent) were obtained from the United States, Italy and Spain. T cells, B-cell-depleted T cells, or PBMCs supplied cDNA or gDNA.

The CDR3 length is 14 residues. The junction had 7 bases not matched to a gene; V was cut back by 4 bases and J by 7 bases. Germline V gene data show CDR1 as SGHDT and CDR2 as YYEEEE. Followed over time, Seattle patients had been enrolled while infection was active. Original analysis: Nucleated cell number was recorded as an estimate derived from reference gene primer amplification. Assay: immunoSEQ multiplex PCR; the TCRdb copy retains only in-frame clones and omits some. From that table come the V and J calls and clone size; the DNA was used to work out D and trimming. The profile shows roughly 250,000 clones, around 85% of them singletons.

The sequence was obtained from a human donor with COVID-19, enrolled during active disease. The donor label of this sample is uncertain. The chain employs TRBV5-6 and TRBJ2-5, with 10 positions matching TRBD1. The sequencing input was peripheral blood. As DNA, the CDR3 is TGTGCCAGCAGCCCCTGGGGACAGGGGTGGACCCAGTACTTC. This translates into CASSPWGQGWTQYF.